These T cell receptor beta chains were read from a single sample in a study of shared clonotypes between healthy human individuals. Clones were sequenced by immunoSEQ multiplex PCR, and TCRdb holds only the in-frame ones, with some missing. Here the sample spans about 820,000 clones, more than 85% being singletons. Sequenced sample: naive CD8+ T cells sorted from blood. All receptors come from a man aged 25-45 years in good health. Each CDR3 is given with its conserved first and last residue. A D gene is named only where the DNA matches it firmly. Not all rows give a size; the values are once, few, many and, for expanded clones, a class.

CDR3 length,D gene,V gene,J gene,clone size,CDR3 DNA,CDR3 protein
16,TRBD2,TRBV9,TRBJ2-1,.,TGTGCCAGCAGCCGGGGTGCGGGAGCTACCTACAATGAGCAGTTCTTC,CASSRGAGATYNEQFF
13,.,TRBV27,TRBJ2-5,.,TGTGCCAGCAGTTTAATGGGGTCTGCTGCCCAGTACTTC,CASSLMGSAAQYF
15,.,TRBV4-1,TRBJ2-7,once,TGCGCCAGCAGCCAAGTCCAAGCGGGCTTCTACGAGCAGTACTTC,CASSQVQAGFYEQYF
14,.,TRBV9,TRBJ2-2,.,TGTGCCAGCAGCCAAGGGGGGAACACCGGGGAGCTGTTTTTT,CASSQGGNTGELFF
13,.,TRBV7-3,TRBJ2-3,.,TGTGCCAGCAGCTTCTACAACACAGATACGCAGTATTTT,CASSFYNTDTQYF
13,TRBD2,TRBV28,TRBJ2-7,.,TGTGCCAGCAGCGGGACTAGTAGGATAGAGCAGTACTTC,CASSGTSRIEQYF
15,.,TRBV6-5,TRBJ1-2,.,TGTGCCAGCAGTTATACGCAGGGGCTCTACGATGGCTACACCTTC,CASSYTQGLYDGYTF
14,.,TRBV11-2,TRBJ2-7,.,TGTGCCAGCAACTTGGGACTCCTGGCCTACGAGCAGTACTTC,CASNLGLLAYEQYF
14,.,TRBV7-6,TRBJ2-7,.,TGTGCCAGCAGCTTAGAGGACGGAATCTACGAGCAGTACTTC,CASSLEDGIYEQYF
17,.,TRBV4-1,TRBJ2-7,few,TGCGCCAGCAGCCAAGGGTCGGGGATCCCAAGCTCCTACGAGCAGTACTTC,CASSQGSGIPSSYEQYF
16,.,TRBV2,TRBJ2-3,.,TGTGCCAGCATGGAGTGGGTTGAGGGAGGCACAGATACGCAGTATTTT,CASMEWVEGGTDTQYF
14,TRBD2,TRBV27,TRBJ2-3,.,TGTGCCAGTTTCGGACTAGCGGGACGGGATACGCAGTATTTT,CASFGLAGRDTQYF
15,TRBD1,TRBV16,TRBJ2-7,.,TGTGCCAGCAGCCAATCCGGGACAGCCTCCTACGAGCAGTACTTC,CASSQSGTASYEQYF
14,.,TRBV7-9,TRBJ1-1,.,TGTGCCAGCAGCTCTCAGGACGAGAACACTGAAGCTTTCTTT,CASSSQDENTEAFF
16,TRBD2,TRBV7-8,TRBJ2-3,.,TGTGCCAGCAGCGCCTCGACTAGCAGAAGCACAGATACGCAGTATTTT,CASSASTSRSTDTQYF
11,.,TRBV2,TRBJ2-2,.,TGTGCCAACCTTTACACCGGGGAGCTGTTTTTT,CANLYTGELFF
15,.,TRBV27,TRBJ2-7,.,TGTGCCAGCAGTGTATCTGACGGGAGCTCCTACGAGCAGTACTTC,CASSVSDGSSYEQYF
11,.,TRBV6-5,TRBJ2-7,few,TGTGCCAGCCTACGTGGGAACGAGCAGTACTTC,CASLRGNEQYF
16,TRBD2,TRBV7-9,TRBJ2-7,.,TGTGCCAGCAGCTTAACCTCTCGCGGGGGAGCCTACGAGCAGTACTTC,CASSLTSRGGAYEQYF
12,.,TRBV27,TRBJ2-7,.,TGTGCCAGCAGTGGGTCGGGGATTGAGCAGTACTTC,CASSGSGIEQYF
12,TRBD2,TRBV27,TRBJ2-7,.,TGTGCCAGCAGGCGACTAGCGGGCGAGCAGTACTTC,CASRRLAGEQYF
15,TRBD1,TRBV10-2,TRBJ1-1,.,TGCGCCAGCAGTGAGAGAGGGACAGACCAGAACGAAGCTTTCTTT,CASSERGTDQNEAFF
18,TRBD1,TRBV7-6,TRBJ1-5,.,TGTGCCAGCAGGACAAGGACAGGGGGCCGTTATAGCAATCAGCCCCAGCATTTT,CASRTRTGGRYSNQPQHF
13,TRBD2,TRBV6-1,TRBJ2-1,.,TGTGCCAGCAACGTAGCGGGAGGGGGTGAGCAGTTCTTC,CASNVAGGGEQFF
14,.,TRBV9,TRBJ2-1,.,TGTGCCAGCGGCACAAGTGAGGCCTACAATGAGCAGTTCTTC,CASGTSEAYNEQFF
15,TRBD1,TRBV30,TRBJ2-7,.,TGTGCCTGGAGTTTGGGACAGGGGTTCCCTTCCGAGCAGTACTTC,CAWSLGQGFPSEQYF
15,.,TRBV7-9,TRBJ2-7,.,TGTGCCAGCAGCCCCCGGGGGAGTGGCCCCTACGAGCAGTACTTC,CASSPRGSGPYEQYF